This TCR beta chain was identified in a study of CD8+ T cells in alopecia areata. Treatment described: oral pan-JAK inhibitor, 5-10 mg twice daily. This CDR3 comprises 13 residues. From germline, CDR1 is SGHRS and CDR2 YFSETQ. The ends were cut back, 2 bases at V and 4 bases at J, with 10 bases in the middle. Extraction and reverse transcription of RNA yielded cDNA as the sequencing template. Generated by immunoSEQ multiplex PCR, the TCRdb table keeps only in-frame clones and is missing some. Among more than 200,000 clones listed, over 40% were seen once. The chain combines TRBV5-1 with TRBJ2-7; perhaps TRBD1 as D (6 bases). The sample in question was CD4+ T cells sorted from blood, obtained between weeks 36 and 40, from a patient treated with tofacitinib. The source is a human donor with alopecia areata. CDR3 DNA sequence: TGCGCCAGCAGCTTCAACAGGGTATACGAGCAGTACTTC. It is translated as CASSFNRVYEQYF.